This T cell receptor beta chain was retrieved from a study of blood T cell repertoires in COVID-19. For the study at large: The United States, Italy and Spain provided the acute and convalescent COVID-19 samples. PBMCs, B-cell-depleted T cells, or T cells were the source of the cDNA or gDNA that made up the material.

V lost 0 bases and J lost 0, with 10 bases in between. The CDR3 has 16 amino acids. Looked up from germline, CDR1 is SGHDN and CDR2 is FVKESK. A single count supports this clone. Original processing notes: Estimates of nucleated cell counts were drawn from the amplification of reference gene primers. The protocol was immunoSEQ multiplex PCR, while the TCRdb copy is restricted to in-frame clones and leaves out a portion. For V, J and clone size, that table is used; D and trimming come from the DNA. In the table there are about 190,000 clones, around four fifths of which are singletons. Input material: peripheral blood. This TCR was recovered from a woman in her 70s with active or convalescent COVID-19. This chain links TRBV14 with TRBJ2-3; maybe TRBD1 (6 bases). CDR3 sequence reads: CASSQDGGGSTDTQYF. The CDR3 coding sequence is TGTGCCAGCAGCCAAGATGGGGGCGGAAGCACAGATACGCAGTATTTT.